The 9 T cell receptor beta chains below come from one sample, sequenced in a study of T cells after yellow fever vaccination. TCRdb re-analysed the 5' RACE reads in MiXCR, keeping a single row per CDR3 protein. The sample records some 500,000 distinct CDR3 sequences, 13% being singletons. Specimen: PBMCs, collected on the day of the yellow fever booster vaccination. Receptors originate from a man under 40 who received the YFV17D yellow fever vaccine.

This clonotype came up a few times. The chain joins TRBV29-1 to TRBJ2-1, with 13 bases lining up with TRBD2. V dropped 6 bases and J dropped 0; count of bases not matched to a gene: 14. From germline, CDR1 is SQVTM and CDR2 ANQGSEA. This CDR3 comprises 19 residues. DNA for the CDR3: TGCAGCGTCCCATCATCGGGGACTAGCGGGGCGAGCTCCTACAATGAGCAGTTCTTC. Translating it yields CSVPSSGTSGASSYNEQFF.

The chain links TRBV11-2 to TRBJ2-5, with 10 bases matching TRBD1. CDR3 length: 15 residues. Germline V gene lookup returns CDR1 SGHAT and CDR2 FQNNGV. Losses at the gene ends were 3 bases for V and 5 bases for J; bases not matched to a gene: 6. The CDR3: CASSFQPGQGETQYF. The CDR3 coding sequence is TGTGCCAGCAGCTTCCAGCCGGGACAGGGGGAGACCCAGTACTTC.

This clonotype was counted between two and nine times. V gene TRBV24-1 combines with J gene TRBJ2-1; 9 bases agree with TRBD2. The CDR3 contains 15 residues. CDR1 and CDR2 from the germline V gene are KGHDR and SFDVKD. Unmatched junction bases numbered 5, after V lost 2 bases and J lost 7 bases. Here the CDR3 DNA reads TGTGCCACCAGTGATTCGTCCCTAGCGGGAAATGAGCAGTTCTTC. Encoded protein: CATSDSSLAGNEQFF.

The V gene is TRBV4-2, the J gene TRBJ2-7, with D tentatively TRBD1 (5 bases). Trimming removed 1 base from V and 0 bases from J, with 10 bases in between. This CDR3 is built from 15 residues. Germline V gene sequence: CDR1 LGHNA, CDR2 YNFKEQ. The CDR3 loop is CASSQVQASSYEQYF. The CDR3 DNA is TGTGCCAGCAGCCAAGTACAGGCGAGCTCCTACGAGCAGTACTTC.

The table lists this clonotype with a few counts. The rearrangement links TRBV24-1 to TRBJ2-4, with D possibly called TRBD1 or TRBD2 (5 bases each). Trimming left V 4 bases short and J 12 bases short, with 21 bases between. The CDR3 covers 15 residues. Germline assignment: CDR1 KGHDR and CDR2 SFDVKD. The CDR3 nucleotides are TGTGCCACCAGTGACCATGGGACCGGCCGGGATACTCAGTACTTC. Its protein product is CATSDHGTGRDTQYF.

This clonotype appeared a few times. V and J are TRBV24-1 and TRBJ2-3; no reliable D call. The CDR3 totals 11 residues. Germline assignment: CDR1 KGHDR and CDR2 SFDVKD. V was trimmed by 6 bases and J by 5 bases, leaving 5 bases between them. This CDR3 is CATSLGDTQYF. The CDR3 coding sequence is TGTGCCACCAGTTTAGGAGATACGCAGTATTTT.

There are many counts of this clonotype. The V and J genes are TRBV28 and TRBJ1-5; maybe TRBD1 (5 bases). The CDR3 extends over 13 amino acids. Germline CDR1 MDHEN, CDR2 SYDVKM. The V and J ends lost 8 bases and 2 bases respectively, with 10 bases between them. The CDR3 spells CASEGIGNQPQHF. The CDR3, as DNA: TGTGCCAGCGAGGGGATAGGCAATCAGCCCCAGCATTTT. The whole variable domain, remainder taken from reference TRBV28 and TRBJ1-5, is DVKVTQSSRYLVKRTGEKVFLECVQDMDHENMFWYRQDPGLGLRLIYFSYDVKMKEKGDIPEGYSVSREKKERFSLILESASTNQTSMYLCASEGIGNQPQHFGDGTRLSIL.

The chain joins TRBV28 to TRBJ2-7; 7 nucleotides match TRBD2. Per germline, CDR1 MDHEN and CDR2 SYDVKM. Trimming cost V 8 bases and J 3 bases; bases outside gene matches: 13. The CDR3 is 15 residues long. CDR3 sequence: CASGKLGEGSYEQYF. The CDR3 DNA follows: TGTGCCAGCGGAAAACTCGGGGAGGGGAGCTACGAGCAGTACTTC.

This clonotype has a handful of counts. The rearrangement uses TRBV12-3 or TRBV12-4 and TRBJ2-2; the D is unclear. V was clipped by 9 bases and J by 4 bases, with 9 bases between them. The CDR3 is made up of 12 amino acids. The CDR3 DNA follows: TGTGCCAGACTCAACAGCACCGGGGAGCTGTTTTTT. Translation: CARLNSTGELFF.